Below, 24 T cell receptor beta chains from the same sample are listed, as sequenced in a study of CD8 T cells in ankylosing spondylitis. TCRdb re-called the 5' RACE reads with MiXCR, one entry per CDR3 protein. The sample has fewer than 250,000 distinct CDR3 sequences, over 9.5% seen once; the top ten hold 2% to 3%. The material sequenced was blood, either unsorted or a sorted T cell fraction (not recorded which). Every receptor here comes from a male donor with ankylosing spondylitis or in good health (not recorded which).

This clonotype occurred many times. DNA for the CDR3: TGCAGCGTTGTTGGACAGCACACTGAAGCTTTCTTT. It encodes CSVVGQHTEAFF. The chain combines TRBV29-1 with TRBJ1-1; possible D gene TRBD1, 6 bases. The CDR3 is made up of 12 amino acids. With 4 bases removed from V and 3 bases from J, the gap between germline ends came to 9 bases. From germline, CDR1 is SQVTM and CDR2 ANQGSEA.

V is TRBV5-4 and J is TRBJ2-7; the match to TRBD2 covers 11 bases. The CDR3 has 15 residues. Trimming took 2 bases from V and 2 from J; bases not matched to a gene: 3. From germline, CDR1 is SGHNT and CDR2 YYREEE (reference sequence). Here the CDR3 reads CASSFGTSGTYEQYF. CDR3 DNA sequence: TGTGCCAGCAGCTTCGGGACTAGCGGCACCTACGAGCAGTACTTC.

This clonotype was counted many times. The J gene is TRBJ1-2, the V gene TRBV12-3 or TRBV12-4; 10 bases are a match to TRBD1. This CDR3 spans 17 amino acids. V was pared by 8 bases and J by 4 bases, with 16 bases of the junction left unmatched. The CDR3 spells CASDARDRGESGYGYTF. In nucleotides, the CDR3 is TGTGCCAGCGATGCCCGGGACAGGGGAGAGAGTGGCTATGGCTACACCTTC.

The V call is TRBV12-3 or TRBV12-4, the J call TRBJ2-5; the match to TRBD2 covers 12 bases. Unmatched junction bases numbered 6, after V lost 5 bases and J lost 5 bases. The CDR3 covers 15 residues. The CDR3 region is CASSVGTSGFETQYF. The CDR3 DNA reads TGTGCCAGCAGTGTTGGGACTAGCGGGTTTGAGACCCAGTACTTC.

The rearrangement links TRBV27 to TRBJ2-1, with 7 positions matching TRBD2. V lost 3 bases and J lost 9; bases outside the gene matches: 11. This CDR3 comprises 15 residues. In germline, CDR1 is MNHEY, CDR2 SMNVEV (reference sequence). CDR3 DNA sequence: TGTGCCAGCAGTTTCTTCGGGGGAAGGGAGGGTGAGCAGTTCTTC. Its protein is CASSFFGGREGEQFF.

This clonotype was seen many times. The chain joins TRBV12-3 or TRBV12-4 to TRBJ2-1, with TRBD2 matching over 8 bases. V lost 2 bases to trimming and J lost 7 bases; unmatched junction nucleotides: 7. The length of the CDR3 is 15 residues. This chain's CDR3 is CASSLSPSGLNEQFF. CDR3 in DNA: TGTGCCAGCAGTTTATCTCCTAGCGGGTTAAATGAGCAGTTCTTC.

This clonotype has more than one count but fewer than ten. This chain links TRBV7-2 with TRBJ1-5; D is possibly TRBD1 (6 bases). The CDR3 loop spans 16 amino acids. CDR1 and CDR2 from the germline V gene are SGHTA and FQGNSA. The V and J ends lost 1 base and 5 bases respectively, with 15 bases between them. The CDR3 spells CASSLEQGGRYQPQHF. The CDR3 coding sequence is TGTGCCAGCAGCTTAGAACAGGGAGGGAGGTATCAGCCCCAGCATTTT.

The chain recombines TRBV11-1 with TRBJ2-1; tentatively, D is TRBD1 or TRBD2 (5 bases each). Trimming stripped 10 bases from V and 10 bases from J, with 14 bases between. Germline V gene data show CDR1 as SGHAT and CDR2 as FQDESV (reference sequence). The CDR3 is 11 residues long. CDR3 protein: CANSRDQEQFF. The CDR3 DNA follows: TGTGCCAACAGTCGGGACCAAGAGCAGTTCTTC.

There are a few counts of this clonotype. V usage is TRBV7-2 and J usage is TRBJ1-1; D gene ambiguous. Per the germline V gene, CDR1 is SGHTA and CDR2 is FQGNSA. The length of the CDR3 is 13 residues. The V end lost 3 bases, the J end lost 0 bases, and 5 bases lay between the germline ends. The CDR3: CASSFALNTEAFF. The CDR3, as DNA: TGTGCCAGCAGCTTTGCATTGAACACTGAAGCTTTCTTT.

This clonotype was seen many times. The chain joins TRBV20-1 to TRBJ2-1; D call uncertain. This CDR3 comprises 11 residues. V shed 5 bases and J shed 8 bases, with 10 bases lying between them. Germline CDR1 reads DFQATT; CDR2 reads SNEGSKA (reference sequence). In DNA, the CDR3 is TGCAGTGCTGAAAGGCGCGATGAGCAGTTCTTC. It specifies CSAERRDEQFF.

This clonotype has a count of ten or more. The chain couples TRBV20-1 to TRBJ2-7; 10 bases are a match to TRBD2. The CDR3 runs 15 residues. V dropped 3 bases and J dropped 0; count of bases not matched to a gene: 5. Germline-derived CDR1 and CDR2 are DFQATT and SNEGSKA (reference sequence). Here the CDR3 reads CSASALAGASYEQYF. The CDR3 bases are TGCAGTGCTAGCGCCCTAGCGGGGGCCTCCTACGAGCAGTACTTC.

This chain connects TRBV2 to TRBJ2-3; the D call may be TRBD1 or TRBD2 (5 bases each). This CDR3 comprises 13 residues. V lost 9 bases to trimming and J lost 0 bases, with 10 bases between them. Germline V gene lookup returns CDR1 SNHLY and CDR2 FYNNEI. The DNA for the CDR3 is TGTGCCAGTGGGACGGTGAGCACAGATACGCAGTATTTT. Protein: CASGTVSTDTQYF.

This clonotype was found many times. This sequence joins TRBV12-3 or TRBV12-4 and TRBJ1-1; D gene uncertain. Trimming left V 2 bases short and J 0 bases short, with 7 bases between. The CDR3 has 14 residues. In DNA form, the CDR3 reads TGTGCCAGCAGTTTACCCCCCCTGAACACTGAAGCTTTCTTT. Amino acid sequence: CASSLPPLNTEAFF.

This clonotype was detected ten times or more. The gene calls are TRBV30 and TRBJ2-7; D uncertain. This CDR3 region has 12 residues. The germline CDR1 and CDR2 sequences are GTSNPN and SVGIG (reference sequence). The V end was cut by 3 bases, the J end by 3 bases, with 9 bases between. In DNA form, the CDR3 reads TGTGCCTGGAGCGTGACCGACTACGAGCAGTACTTC. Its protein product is CAWSVTDYEQYF.

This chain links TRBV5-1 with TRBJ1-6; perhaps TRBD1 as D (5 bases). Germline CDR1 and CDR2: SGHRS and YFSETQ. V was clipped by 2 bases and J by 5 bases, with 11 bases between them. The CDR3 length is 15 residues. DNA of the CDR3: TGCGCCAGCAGCTTATCCGGGACGGATAATTCACCCCTCCACTTT. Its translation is CASSLSGTDNSPLHF. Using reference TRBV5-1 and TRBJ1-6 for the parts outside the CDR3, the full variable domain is KAGVTQTPRYLIKTRGQQVTLSCSPISGHRSVSWYQQTPGQGLQFLFEYFSETQRNKGNFPGRFSGRQFSNSRSEMNVSTLELGDSALYLCASSLSGTDNSPLHFGNGTRLTVT.

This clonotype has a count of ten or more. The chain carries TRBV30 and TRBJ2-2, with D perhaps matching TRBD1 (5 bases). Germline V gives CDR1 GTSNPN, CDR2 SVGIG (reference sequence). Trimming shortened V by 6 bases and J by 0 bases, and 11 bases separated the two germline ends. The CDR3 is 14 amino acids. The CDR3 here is CACWGTANTGELFF. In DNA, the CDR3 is TGTGCCTGTTGGGGCACAGCGAACACCGGGGAGCTGTTTTTT.

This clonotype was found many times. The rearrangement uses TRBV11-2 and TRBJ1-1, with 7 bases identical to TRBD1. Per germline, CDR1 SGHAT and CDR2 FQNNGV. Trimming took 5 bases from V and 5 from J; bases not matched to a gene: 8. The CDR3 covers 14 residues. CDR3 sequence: CASSTQGWDTEAFF. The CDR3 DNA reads TGTGCCAGCAGCACACAGGGGTGGGATACTGAAGCTTTCTTT.

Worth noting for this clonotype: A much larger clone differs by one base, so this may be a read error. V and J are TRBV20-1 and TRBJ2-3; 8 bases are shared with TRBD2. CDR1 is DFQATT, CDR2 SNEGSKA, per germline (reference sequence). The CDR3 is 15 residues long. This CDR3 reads CCARDIAGFTDTQYF. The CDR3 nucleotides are TGCTGTGCTAGGGATATAGCGGGGTTCACAGATACGCAGTATTTT.

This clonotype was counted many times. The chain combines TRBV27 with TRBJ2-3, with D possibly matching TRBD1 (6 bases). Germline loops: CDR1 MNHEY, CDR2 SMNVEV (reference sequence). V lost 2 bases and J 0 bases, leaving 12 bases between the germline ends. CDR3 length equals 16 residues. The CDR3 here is CASSLGQGTSTDTQYF. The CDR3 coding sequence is TGTGCCAGCAGTTTAGGGCAGGGGACGAGCACAGATACGCAGTATTTT.

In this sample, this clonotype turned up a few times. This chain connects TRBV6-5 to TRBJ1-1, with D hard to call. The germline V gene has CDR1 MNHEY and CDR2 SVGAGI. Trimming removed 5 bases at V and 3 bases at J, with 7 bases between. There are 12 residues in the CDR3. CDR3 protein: CASSREDTEAFF. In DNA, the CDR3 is TGTGCCAGCAGTCGTGAGGACACTGAAGCTTTCTTT.

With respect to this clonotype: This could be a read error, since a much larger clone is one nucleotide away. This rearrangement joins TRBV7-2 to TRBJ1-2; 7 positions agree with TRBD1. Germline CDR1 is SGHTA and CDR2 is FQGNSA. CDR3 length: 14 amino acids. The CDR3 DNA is TGTGTCAGCACCCAAGACAGGGCCAACTATGGCTACACCTTC. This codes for CVSTQDRANYGYTF.

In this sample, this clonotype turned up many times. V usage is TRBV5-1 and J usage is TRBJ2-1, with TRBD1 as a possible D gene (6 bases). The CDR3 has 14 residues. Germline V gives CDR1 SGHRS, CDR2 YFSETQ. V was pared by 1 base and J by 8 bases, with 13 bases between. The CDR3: CASSLNRARDEQFF. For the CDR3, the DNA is TGCGCCAGCAGCTTGAACAGGGCCAGGGATGAGCAGTTCTTC.

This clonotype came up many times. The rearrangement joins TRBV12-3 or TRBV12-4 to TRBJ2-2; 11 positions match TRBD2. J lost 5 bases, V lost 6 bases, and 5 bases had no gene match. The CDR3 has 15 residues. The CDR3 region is CASSRSGGVTGELFF. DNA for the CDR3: TGTGCCAGCAGCCGTAGCGGGGGGGTTACCGGGGAGCTGTTTTTT.

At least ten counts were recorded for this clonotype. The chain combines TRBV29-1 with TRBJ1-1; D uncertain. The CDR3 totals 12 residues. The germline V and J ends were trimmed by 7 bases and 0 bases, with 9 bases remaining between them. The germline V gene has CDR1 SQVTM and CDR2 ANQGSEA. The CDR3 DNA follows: TGCAGCGCACCAGCGATGAACACTGAAGCTTTCTTT. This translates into CSAPAMNTEAFF.